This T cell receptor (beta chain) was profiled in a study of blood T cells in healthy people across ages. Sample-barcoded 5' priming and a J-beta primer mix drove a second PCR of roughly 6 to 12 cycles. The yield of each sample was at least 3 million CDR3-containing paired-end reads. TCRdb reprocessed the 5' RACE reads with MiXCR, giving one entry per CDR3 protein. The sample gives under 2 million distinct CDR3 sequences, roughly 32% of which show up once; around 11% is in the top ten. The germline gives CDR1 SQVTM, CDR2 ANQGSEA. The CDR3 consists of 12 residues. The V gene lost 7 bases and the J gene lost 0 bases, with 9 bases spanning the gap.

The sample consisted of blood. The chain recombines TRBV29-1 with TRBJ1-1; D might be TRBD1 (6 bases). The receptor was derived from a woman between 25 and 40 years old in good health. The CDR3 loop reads CSGGGMNTEAFF. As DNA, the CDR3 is TGCAGCGGTGGGGGCATGAACACTGAAGCTTTCTTT.